This TCR beta chain was found in a study of control samples from healthy donors and cancer patients. Produced via immunoSEQ multiplex PCR; TCRdb's table is partial and in-frame only. This sample lists roughly 200,000 clones; its ten largest clones have roughly 2%. Germline V lookup: CDR1 MDHEN, CDR2 SYDVKM. The CDR3 loop spans 12 amino acids. V dropped 1 base and J dropped 4 bases, with 4 bases sitting between them. The gene calls are TRBV28 and TRBJ1-1; D call uncertain. The sample consisted of blood. This sequence was found in a woman aged 25 to 39 in good health. CDR3 region: CASSLYATEAFF. The CDR3 DNA follows: TGTGCCAGCAGTTTATATGCCACTGAAGCTTTCTTT. Full variable domain (outside the CDR3, taken from reference TRBV28 and TRBJ1-1): DVKVTQSSRYLVKRTGEKVFLECVQDMDHENMFWYRQDPGLGLRLIYFSYDVKMKEKGDIPEGYSVSREKKERFSLILESASTNQTSMYLCASSLYATEAFFGQGTRLTVV.